The present T cell receptor (beta chain) was sequenced within a study of shared clonotypes between healthy human individuals. V gave up 7 bases and J gave up 0 bases; unmatched junction bases: 6. CDR3 length equals 13 residues. Germline V CDR1 and CDR2: GTSNPN, SVGIG (reference sequence). This clone was recorded only once. Sorted-subset replicate PCR reactions were performed with approximately 0.2 ug DNA, corresponding to some 32,000 T cell genomes. Some clones are missing from TCRdb's copy, which holds only in-frame ones; the method was immunoSEQ multiplex PCR. Of millions of clones detected, 80% to 95% appear once; the ten largest clones hold under 0.45%.

The receptor comes from a man in his late teens or twenties in good health. Some clones in this sample may be carry-over from other donors' samples. The chain is built from TRBV30 and TRBJ2-7, with TRBD1 matching 7 bases. Sequencing was done on a sample of naive CD4+ T cells from PBMCs. Subset given: CD45RA+ positively selected. The CDR3 DNA sequence: TGTGCCTCGCGGACAGGCGGCTCCTACGAGCAGTACTTC. It yields the protein CASRTGGSYEQYF.